This TCR beta chain stems from a study of OX40 agonist ivuxolimab in advanced cancers. The wider study: Recorded diagnoses for dose-escalation patients were hepatocellular carcinoma, melanoma, renal cell or head and neck cancer.

V was clipped by 3 bases and J by 5 bases, with 7 bases between them. The CDR3 sequence is 12 residues long. Germline values: CDR1 SGHVS, CDR2 FQNEAQ. This clone was seen just once. Assay used: immunoSEQ multiplex PCR; TCRdb lists only in-frame clones, some missing. The table shows 70,000 or so clones, with more than 85% occurring only once. The rearrangement links TRBV7-8 to TRBJ1-1; D possibly corresponds to TRBD1 (5 bases). The sequence derives from an adult with an advanced solid tumor such as melanoma, head and neck, liver or kidney cancer. The sample in question was CD4+ or CD8+ T cells sorted from blood, obtained in a trial of the OX40 agonist ivuxolimab. The CDR3 spells CASSFRDTEAFF. The DNA for the CDR3 is TGTGCCAGCAGCTTCAGGGATACTGAAGCTTTCTTT.